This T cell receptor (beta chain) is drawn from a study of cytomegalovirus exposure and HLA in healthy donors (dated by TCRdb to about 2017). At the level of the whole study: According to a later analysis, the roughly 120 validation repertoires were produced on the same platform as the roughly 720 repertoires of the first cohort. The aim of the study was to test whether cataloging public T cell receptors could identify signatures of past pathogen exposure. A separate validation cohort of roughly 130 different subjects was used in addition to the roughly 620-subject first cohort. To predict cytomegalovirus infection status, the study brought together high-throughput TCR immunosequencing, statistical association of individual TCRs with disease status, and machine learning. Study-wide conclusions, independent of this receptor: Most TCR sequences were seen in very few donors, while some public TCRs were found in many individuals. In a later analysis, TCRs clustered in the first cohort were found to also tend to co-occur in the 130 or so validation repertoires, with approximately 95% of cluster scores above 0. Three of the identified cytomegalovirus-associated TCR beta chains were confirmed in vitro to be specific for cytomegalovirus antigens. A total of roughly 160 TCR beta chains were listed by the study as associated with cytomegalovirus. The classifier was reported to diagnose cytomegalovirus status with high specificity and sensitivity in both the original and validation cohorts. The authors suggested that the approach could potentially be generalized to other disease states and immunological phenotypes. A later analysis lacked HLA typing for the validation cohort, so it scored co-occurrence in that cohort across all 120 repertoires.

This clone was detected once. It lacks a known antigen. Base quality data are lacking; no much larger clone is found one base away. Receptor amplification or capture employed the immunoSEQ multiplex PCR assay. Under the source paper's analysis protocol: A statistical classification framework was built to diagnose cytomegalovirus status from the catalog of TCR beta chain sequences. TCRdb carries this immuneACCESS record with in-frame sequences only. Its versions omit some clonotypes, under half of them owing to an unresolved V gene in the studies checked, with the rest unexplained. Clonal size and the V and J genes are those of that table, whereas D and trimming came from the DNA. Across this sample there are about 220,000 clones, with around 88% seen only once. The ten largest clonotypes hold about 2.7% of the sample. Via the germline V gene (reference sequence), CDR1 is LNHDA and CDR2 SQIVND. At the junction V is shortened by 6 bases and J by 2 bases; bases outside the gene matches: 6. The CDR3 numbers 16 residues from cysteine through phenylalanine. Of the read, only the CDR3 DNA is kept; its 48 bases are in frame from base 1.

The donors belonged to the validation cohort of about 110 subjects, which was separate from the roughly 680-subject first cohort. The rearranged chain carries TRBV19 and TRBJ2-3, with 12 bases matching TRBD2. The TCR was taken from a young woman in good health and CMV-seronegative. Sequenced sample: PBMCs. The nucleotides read TGTGCCAGTAGATCCCGACTAGCGGGAGACACAGATACGCAGTATTTT. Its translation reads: CASRSRLAGDTDTQYF.